The 12 T cell receptor beta chains below were found in one sample sequenced in a study of CD4 and CD8 cells across lung adenocarcinoma regions. TCRdb passed the PCR reads through MiXCR, listing each CDR3 protein once. The repertoire consists of around 3,600 distinct CDR3 sequences, with approximately 63% occurring once and the leading ten covering roughly 19%. The sample taken for sequencing was CD4+ T cells from the margin of a lung tumor. All receptors come from a male donor with lung adenocarcinoma. The CD4 and CD8 labels of this study may be unreliable.

The rearrangement joins TRBV6-1 to TRBJ1-5; D remains unclear. The CDR3 sequence is 15 residues long. Germline values: CDR1 MNHNS, CDR2 SASEGT. Trimming took 1 base from V and 1 from J, leaving 8 bases between them. CDR3 in amino acids: CASSEEGLSNQPQHF. CDR3 coding DNA: TGTGCCAGCAGTGAAGAAGGATTAAGCAATCAGCCCCAGCATTTT.

This clonotype is categorized as large. The rearrangement joins TRBV27 to TRBJ2-1, with D perhaps TRBD1 (6 bases). This CDR3 contains 16 residues. Germline loops: CDR1 MNHEY, CDR2 SMNVEV (reference sequence). V lost 3 bases and J 0 bases, leaving 12 bases between the germline ends. CDR3 sequence (DNA): TGTGCCAGCAGTTTCCAAGGGGGTAACTCCTACAATGAGCAGTTCTTC. This codes for CASSFQGGNSYNEQFF.

In regard to this clonotype: The junction differs from germline at one of its ends, possibly a read error. The chain uses TRBV11-2 and TRBJ1-4; 10 positions match TRBD1. CDR1 SGHAT and CDR2 FQNNGV come from the germline V gene. The CDR3 totals 14 residues. For the CDR3, the DNA is TGTGCCAGCAGCTTAGAAGGGACAGGGGCTCCGCGGATTTTT. Amino acids: CASSLEGTGAPRIF.

The V and J genes are TRBV7-8 and TRBJ2-5, with D hard to call. V lost 7 bases and J lost 6, with 12 bases in between. The CDR3 contains 12 residues. CDR1 is SGHVS and CDR2 is FQNEAQ in the germline V gene. The CDR3 spells CASTPLGKTQYF. The CDR3 DNA is TGTGCCAGCACCCCCTTAGGGAAGACCCAGTACTTC.

The chain is built from TRBV7-2 and TRBJ2-1; 7 nucleotides line up with TRBD2. Losses at the gene ends were 5 bases for V and 1 base for J; bases not matched to a gene: 5. CDR3 length: 15 residues. Germline-derived CDR1 and CDR2 are SGHTA and FQGNSA. Here the CDR3 reads CASSTLAESYNEQFF. CDR3 sequence (DNA): TGTGCCAGCAGCACTCTAGCGGAATCCTACAATGAGCAGTTCTTC.

Only one count was recorded for this clonotype. The chain is built from TRBV12-3 or TRBV12-4 and TRBJ2-5; no reliable D call. This CDR3 has 14 amino acids. The V end was cut by 1 base, the J end by 1 base, with 7 bases between. CDR3 nucleotides: TGTGCCAGCAGTTTAGAACAGAGCCAAGAGACCCAGTACTTC. It translates to CASSLEQSQETQYF.

This clonotype was seen only once. At one boundary the junction diverges from the germline segment, which might be a read error. V gene TRBV6-1 combines with J gene TRBJ2-3; D may match TRBD1 or TRBD2 (6 bases each). CDR1 and CDR2 from the germline V gene are MNHNS and SASEGT. CDR3 size: 15 residues. CDR3 amino acids: CARGEGGRGKETQYF. DNA for the CDR3: TGTGCCAGGGGTGAAGGGGGGCGTGGCAAAGAGACGCAGTATTTC.

The V and J genes are TRBV4-1 and TRBJ2-1; D is unresolved. The DNA matches TRBJ2-7 better at its end, which makes the J call doubtful. This CDR3 region has 15 residues. Germline-derived CDR1 and CDR2 are MGHRA and YSYEKL. The CDR3 nucleotides are TGCGCCAGCAGCCAAGAACCTAGACGTTCCTACGAGCAGTACTTC. It encodes CASSQEPRRSYEQYF.

The V call is TRBV7-6, the J call TRBJ1-6, with no clear D. The germline V gene has CDR1 SGHVS and CDR2 FNYEAQ. The V end was cut by 4 bases, the J end by 10 bases, with 11 bases between. The CDR3 covers 13 residues. The CDR3 is CASSSRAESPLHF. In DNA, the CDR3 is TGTGCCAGCAGCTCCCGGGCGGAATCACCCCTCCACTTT.

This clonotype came up once. The gene calls are TRBV10-1 and TRBJ2-3; 8 bases map to TRBD2. The DNA end is more similar to TRBJ2-7, so the J call may be wrong. CDR1 and CDR2 (germline): WNHNN, SYGVQD (reference sequence). This CDR3 is 16 amino acids long. The CDR3 sequence is CASRGSGGSDAETQYF. CDR3 coding DNA: TGCGCCAGCAGGGGAAGCGGGGGTAGCGACGCAGAGACGCAGTACTTC.

The CDR3: CASSLGGSGAINEQFF. The DNA of the CDR3 is TGTGCCAGCAGCTTAGGAGGTAGCGGAGCGATAAATGAGCAGTTCTTC. This chain links TRBV7-2 with TRBJ2-3; possible D gene TRBD2, 6 bases. The last part of the DNA fits TRBJ2-1 better; the J call may be wrong. Per the germline V gene, CDR1 is SGHTA and CDR2 is FQGNSA. This CDR3 comprises 16 residues.

V usage is TRBV6-1 and J usage is TRBJ1-1; no definite D call. V lost 4 bases and J lost 0, with 12 bases in between. CDR3 size: 15 residues. Per the germline V gene, CDR1 is MNHNS and CDR2 is SASEGT. This CDR3 reads CASSARTTMNTEAFF. The CDR3 nucleotides read TGTGCCAGCAGTGCTAGAACAACCATGAACACTGAAGCTTTCTTT.